This T cell receptor beta chain is from a study of blood T cell repertoires in COVID-19. Across the whole study: Samples taken during acute and convalescent COVID-19 were collected in the United States, Italy and Spain. T cells, B-cell-depleted T cells, or PBMCs supplied cDNA or gDNA.

Assay: immunoSEQ multiplex PCR; the TCRdb copy retains only in-frame clones and omits some. The data contain around 140,000 clones, around nine tenths of them singletons. Per the germline V gene, CDR1 is GTSNPN and CDR2 is SVGIG (reference sequence). The CDR3 sequence is 16 residues long. V gave up 3 bases and J gave up 4 bases; unmatched junction bases: 11. V gene TRBV30 combines with J gene TRBJ2-2; 7 bases map to TRBD2. The clonotype was recovered from a woman aged 50 to 65 with active or convalescent COVID-19. The sequencing sample was made of peripheral blood. CDR3: CAWRDKAGRRTGELFF. The CDR3 region has the DNA TGTGCCTGGAGGGATAAAGCGGGAAGGCGCACCGGGGAGCTGTTTTTT. Together with reference TRBV30 and TRBJ2-2, the CDR3 gives the full variable domain: SQTIHQWPATLVQPVGSPLSLECTVEGTSNPNLYWYRQAAGRGLQLLFYSVGIGQISSEVPQNLSASRPQDRQFILSSKKLLLSDSGFYLCAWRDKAGRRTGELFFGEGSRLTVL.